The T cell receptor beta chain described here comes from a study of blood T cell repertoires in COVID-19. The J segment lost 9 bases and the V segment lost 0 bases, leaving 12 bases of the junction unmatched. Germline V gene data show CDR1 as MGHRA and CDR2 as YSYEKL. The CDR3 has 17 amino acids. TCRdb's table, derived via immunoSEQ multiplex PCR, lists solely in-frame clones and lacks some. The sample includes roughly 190,000 clones, 86% of them seen just once. The origin of this receptor is a woman older than 75 in a cohort sampled during active or convalescent COVID-19. The chain links TRBV4-1 to TRBJ2-1, with 9 positions matching TRBD2. Sequencing input: peripheral blood. The CDR3 nucleotides read TGCGCCAGCAGCCAAGACCCCGGGCGGGAGGGAATTGGTGAGCAGTTCTTC. Translated: CASSQDPGREGIGEQFF.